This TCR beta chain was recorded in a study of cytomegalovirus exposure and HLA in healthy donors. With 60 Vbeta and 13 Jbeta primers, the PCR was carried out. Assay used: immunoSEQ multiplex PCR; TCRdb lists only in-frame clones, some missing. The sample has 180,000 or so clones, approximately 78% seen once; the top ten hold 2% to 2.5%. What was sequenced was PBMCs. This clonotype was sampled from a human donor in good health.

The CDR3 spells CASSWGQGAEKLFF. In DNA form, the CDR3 reads TGTGCCAGTAGCTGGGGACAGGGGGCTGAAAAACTGTTTTTT. The chain combines TRBV19 with TRBJ1-4; 12 bases match TRBD1. With V trimmed by 6 bases and J by 7 bases, 3 bases remained unmatched. Germline V gives CDR1 LNHDA, CDR2 SQIVND (reference sequence). This CDR3 has 14 amino acids.